Shown below are 28 T cell receptor beta chains from a single sample sequenced in a study of OX40 agonist ivuxolimab in advanced cancers. Assay used: immunoSEQ multiplex PCR; TCRdb lists only in-frame clones, some missing. The data contain 28,000 or so clones, more than 75% of them singletons. This sample comprised CD4+ or CD8+ T cells sorted from blood, obtained in a trial of the OX40 agonist ivuxolimab. The receptors stem from an adult with an advanced solid tumor such as melanoma, head and neck, liver or kidney cancer.

This chain connects TRBV7-8 to TRBJ2-1; 12 bases match TRBD2. The CDR3 runs 16 residues. CDR1 is SGHVS and CDR2 is FQNEAQ in the germline V gene. Germline trimming cut 5 bases from V and 4 bases from J; bases unmatched to any gene: 6. The CDR3, as DNA: TGTGCCAGCAGCCCTAGCGGGAGGGCAGAGTACAATGAGCAGTTCTTC. Its translation: CASSPSGRAEYNEQFF.

The chain employs TRBV19 and TRBJ2-7; tentatively, D is TRBD1 or TRBD2 (5 bases each). CDR3 length equals 14 residues. The germline V gene encodes CDR1 LNHDA and CDR2 SQIVND (reference sequence). Trimming shortened V by 0 bases and J by 2 bases, and 8 bases separated the two germline ends. In DNA, the CDR3 is TGTGCCAGTAGTATAGACCAGGGACCCTACGAGCAGTACTTC. Its translation is CASSIDQGPYEQYF. Complete variable domain (other parts from reference TRBV19 and TRBJ2-7): DGGITQSPKYLFRKEGQNVTLSCEQNLNHDAMYWYRQDPGQGLRLIYYSQIVNDFQKGDIAEGYSVSREKKESFPLTVTSAQKNPTAFYLCASSIDQGPYEQYFGPGTRLTVT.

The gene calls are TRBV27 and TRBJ2-7; 8 bases are shared with TRBD2. This CDR3 is built from 15 residues. CDR1 is MNHEY and CDR2 is SMNVEV in the germline V gene (reference sequence). Germline trimming cut 2 bases from V and 2 bases from J; bases unmatched to any gene: 5. As DNA, the CDR3 is TGTGCCAGCAGTTTAAGGGGGACTAGAGCCTACGAGCAGTACTTC. It encodes CASSLRGTRAYEQYF.

This chain connects TRBV28 to TRBJ2-7; maybe TRBD2 (6 bases). The length of the CDR3 is 14 residues. In germline, CDR1 is MDHEN, CDR2 SYDVKM. V lost 5 bases to trimming and J lost 4 bases, with 15 bases between them. Here the CDR3 reads CASSVQEGGYEQYF. Written as DNA, the CDR3 is TGTGCCAGCAGTGTCCAGGAGGGAGGTTACGAGCAGTACTTC.

The table lists this clone with a few counts. The rearrangement joins TRBV4-1 to TRBJ2-7; tentatively, D is TRBD1 (6 bases). The CDR3 totals 16 residues. V was clipped by 0 bases and J by 0 bases, with 12 bases between them. The germline gives CDR1 MGHRA, CDR2 YSYEKL. The CDR3 nucleotides read TGCGCCAGCAGCCAAGAAGGGGGTTCATCCTCCTACGAGCAGTACTTC. Its translation: CASSQEGGSSSYEQYF.

V usage is TRBV7-2 and J usage is TRBJ1-3, with unresolved D. The CDR3 sequence is 14 residues long. The V end lost 1 base, the J end lost 1 base, and 5 bases lay between the germline ends. The V gene's germline CDR1 is SGHTA and CDR2 FQGNSA. DNA for the CDR3: TGTGCCAGCAGCTTAGAGGCTTCTGGAAACACCATATATTTT. This translates into CASSLEASGNTIYF.

The chain couples TRBV11-2 to TRBJ1-1, with D unresolved. Germline CDR1 is SGHAT and CDR2 is FQNNGV. This CDR3 region has 13 residues. V shed 2 bases and J shed 6 bases, with 10 bases lying between them. CDR3 in amino acids: CASSLSRLSEAFF. CDR3 coding DNA: TGTGCCAGCAGCTTAAGTCGGCTGTCTGAAGCTTTCTTT.

The chain employs TRBV9 and TRBJ2-7; 8 bases match TRBD2. Losses at the gene ends were 2 bases for V and 6 bases for J; bases not matched to a gene: 10. There are 15 residues in the CDR3. Germline V gene sequence: CDR1 SGDLS, CDR2 YYNGEE. CDR3 region: CASSVSGGPPLEQYF. The CDR3 nucleotides read TGTGCCAGCAGCGTGAGCGGGGGTCCCCCCCTCGAGCAGTACTTC.

The rearrangement uses TRBV6-4 and TRBJ2-3, with D unclear. CDR3 length: 16 residues. The germline gives CDR1 MRHNA, CDR2 SNTAGT. V was pared by 3 bases and J by 1 base, with 14 bases between. The CDR3 loop is CASSDSCPERTDTQYF. DNA of the CDR3: TGTGCCAGCAGTGATAGCTGCCCAGAACGCACAGATACGCAGTATTTT.

The J gene is TRBJ2-3, the V gene TRBV5-1, with 7 bases identical to TRBD1. The CDR3 sequence is 16 residues long. Trimming removed 4 bases from V and 4 bases from J; junction bases left unmatched: 12. Germline assignment: CDR1 SGHRS and CDR2 YFSETQ. This CDR3 is CASSHLDRFGPDTQYF. CDR3 bases: TGCGCCAGCAGCCACTTGGACAGGTTTGGTCCAGATACGCAGTATTTT.

This clone was found a few times. The chain employs TRBV20-1 and TRBJ1-1; D is uncertain. Germline V gene sequence: CDR1 DFQATT, CDR2 SNEGSKA (reference sequence). The CDR3 is 11 amino acids. Between the trimmed V and J ends, which lost 5 bases and 0 bases, there was a span of 4 bases. The CDR3 is CSAGVNTEAFF. The CDR3 DNA reads as TGCAGTGCTGGGGTGAACACTGAAGCTTTCTTT.

V gene TRBV5-4 combines with J gene TRBJ2-1, with 9 nucleotides matching TRBD1. The germline CDR1 and CDR2 sequences are SGHNT and YYREEE (reference sequence). J lost 10 bases, V lost 2 bases, and 4 bases had no gene match. This CDR3 contains 13 residues. The chain's CDR3 is CASSLQGAGEQFF. In nucleotides, the CDR3 is TGTGCCAGCAGCTTACAGGGGGCTGGGGAGCAGTTCTTC.

This chain links TRBV4-3 with TRBJ1-2; 7 nucleotides line up with TRBD1. The germline V gene encodes CDR1 LGHNA and CDR2 YSLEER. The CDR3 spans 14 residues. With V trimmed by 1 base and J by 7 bases, 6 bases remained unmatched. This CDR3 is CASSQVLGGSGYTF. In DNA form, the CDR3 reads TGCGCCAGCAGCCAAGTTTTAGGGGGCTCTGGCTACACCTTC.

The chain recombines TRBV6-5 with TRBJ2-1, with a possible D match to TRBD1 (6 bases). V dropped 4 bases and J dropped 4 bases, with 17 bases sitting between them. The CDR3 runs 16 residues. Germline V lookup: CDR1 MNHEY, CDR2 SVGAGI. CDR3 sequence reads: CASSFSQGSLYNEQFF. CDR3 nucleotide sequence: TGTGCCAGCAGTTTCTCACAGGGCTCCTTATACAATGAGCAGTTCTTC.

V usage is TRBV23-1 and J usage is TRBJ1-2; D not resolved. TRBV23-1 is assigned to the ORF class and has an uncertain function. The CDR3 is made up of 13 amino acids. V shed 5 bases and J shed 6 bases, with 13 bases lying between them. CDR3 sequence reads: CASSLFPYDGYTF. CDR3 nucleotides: TGCGCCAGCAGTTTGTTCCCCTACGATGGCTACACCTTC.

This clone showed up just once. The chain links TRBV27 to TRBJ2-7, with 7 nucleotides matching TRBD1. CDR1 is MNHEY, CDR2 SMNVEV, per germline (reference sequence). V was clipped by 3 bases and J by 6 bases; unmatched bases: 5. The CDR3 spans 13 residues. The CDR3 loop is CASSFGRGLEQYF. DNA for the CDR3: TGTGCCAGCAGTTTTGGAAGGGGGCTCGAGCAGTACTTC.

The chain recombines TRBV5-6 with TRBJ2-1, with D possibly TRBD2 on 5 matching bases. Germline V gives CDR1 SGHDT, CDR2 YYEEEE. V was pared by 2 bases and J by 6 bases, with 12 bases between. The CDR3 totals 14 residues. CDR3: CASSLARRVNEQFF. The CDR3 bases are TGTGCCAGCAGCTTAGCGAGGCGGGTCAATGAGCAGTTCTTC.

This clone occurred once. The chain employs TRBV11-3 and TRBJ2-7, with unresolved D. Trimming left V 4 bases short and J 3 bases short, with 7 bases between. This CDR3 has 12 residues. Germline lookup yields CDR1 SGHNT and CDR2 YENEEA. This CDR3 is CASSSAGYEQYF. In nucleotides, the CDR3 is TGTGCCAGCAGCTCCGCCGGCTACGAGCAGTACTTC. Full variable domain (remainder filled in from reference TRBV11-3 and TRBJ2-7): EAGVVQSPRYKIIEKKQPVAFWCNPISGHNTLYWYLQNLGQGPELLIRYENEEAVDDSQLPKDRFSAERLKGVDSTLKIQPAELGDSAVYLCASSSAGYEQYFGPGTRLTVT.

V gene TRBV15 combines with J gene TRBJ2-7; TRBD2 might be the D (5 bases). The CDR3 contains 13 residues. The germline gives CDR1 LNHNV, CDR2 YYDKDF (reference sequence). V lost 0 bases and J lost 5, with 8 bases in between. The CDR3 DNA reads TGTGCCACCAGCAGAGATTCGAGGGACGAGCAGTACTTC. The encoded protein is CATSRDSRDEQYF. Together with reference TRBV15 and TRBJ2-7, the CDR3 gives the full variable domain: DAMVIQNPRYQVTQFGKPVTLSCSQTLNHNVMYWYQQKSSQAPKLLFHYYDKDFNNEADTPDNFQSRRPNTSFCFLDIRSPGLGDTAMYLCATSRDSRDEQYFGPGTRLTVT.

The chain has TRBV28 and TRBJ2-3; D is undetermined. Germline loops: CDR1 MDHEN, CDR2 SYDVKM. Trimming stripped 2 bases from V and 0 bases from J, with 3 bases between. The CDR3 is 13 amino acids. CDR3 DNA: TGTGCCAGCAGTTTACTTAGCACAGATACGCAGTATTTT. Translating it yields CASSLLSTDTQYF.

The V call is TRBV14, the J call TRBJ2-1, with 8 bases identical to TRBD2. V lost 5 bases, J lost 2 bases, and 2 bases stayed unmatched. Germline lookup yields CDR1 SGHDN and CDR2 FVKESK. The CDR3 runs 14 residues. The CDR3 DNA is TGTGCCAGCAGCAAGCGGGGGACCTACAATGAGCAGTTCTTC. Protein: CASSKRGTYNEQFF.

The chain has TRBV19 and TRBJ1-2, with D unresolved. Trimming took off 6 bases at V and 3 bases at J, with 14 bases between the two ends. The CDR3 has 14 residues. Germline V gives CDR1 LNHDA, CDR2 SQIVND (reference sequence). Here the CDR3 reads CASSSWAIDYGYTF. CDR3 in DNA: TGTGCCAGTAGCTCCTGGGCTATTGACTATGGCTACACCTTC. The whole variable domain, filled in from reference TRBV19 and TRBJ1-2, reads DGGITQSPKYLFRKEGQNVTLSCEQNLNHDAMYWYRQDPGQGLRLIYYSQIVNDFQKGDIAEGYSVSREKKESFPLTVTSAQKNPTAFYLCASSSWAIDYGYTFGSGTRLTVV.

By share, this clone ranks as medium-sized. This rearrangement joins TRBV10-1 to TRBJ1-1, with 8 bases aligning to TRBD1. Germline V CDR1 and CDR2: WNHNN, SYGVQD (reference sequence). The CDR3 runs 11 residues. The V segment lost 9 bases and the J segment 5 bases; nucleotides outside the gene matches: 2. CDR3 nucleotide sequence: TGCGCCAGTGGACAGGGAACTGAAGCTTTCTTT. Its protein is CASGQGTEAFF.

The chain couples TRBV5-8 to TRBJ2-3; 7 positions match TRBD1. Germline V gives CDR1 SGHTS, CDR2 YDEGEE. V dropped 4 bases and J dropped 0; count of bases not matched to a gene: 5. The CDR3 spans 15 residues. The CDR3: CASSQGDGSTDTQYF. The CDR3 nucleotides read TGTGCCAGCAGCCAGGGGGACGGGAGCACAGATACGCAGTATTTT. The full variable domain, its missing parts supplied by reference TRBV5-8 and TRBJ2-3, is EAGVTQSPTHLIKTRGQQATLRCSPISGHTSVYWYQQALGLGLQFLLWYDEGEERNRGNFPPRFSGRQFPNYSSELNVNALELEDSALYLCASSQGDGSTDTQYFGPGTRLTVL.

The rearrangement joins TRBV4-2 to TRBJ1-3, with D maybe TRBD1 (6 bases). The CDR3 loop spans 14 amino acids. The V gene's germline CDR1 is LGHNA and CDR2 YNFKEQ. Trimming stripped 6 bases from V and 0 bases from J, with 9 bases between. CDR3 sequence (DNA): TGTGCCAGCAGAGAAGGGGGCTCTGGAAACACCATATATTTT. Translation: CASREGGSGNTIYF.

V gene TRBV5-1 combines with J gene TRBJ2-7, with D perhaps matching TRBD2 (6 bases). The CDR3 loop spans 14 amino acids. V lost 4 bases and J 0 bases, leaving 11 bases between the germline ends. Germline V gene data show CDR1 as SGHRS and CDR2 as YFSETQ. CDR3 in amino acids: CASSPEGTSYEQYF. For the CDR3, the DNA is TGCGCCAGCAGCCCGGAGGGGACCTCCTACGAGCAGTACTTC.

The chain couples TRBV7-9 to TRBJ2-2, with 7 positions matching TRBD1. This CDR3 has 14 residues. Germline assignment: CDR1 SEHNR and CDR2 FQNEAQ (reference sequence). V was pared by 3 bases and J by 6 bases, with 4 bases of the junction left unmatched. The CDR3: CASSFLDRAGELFF. The CDR3, as DNA: TGTGCCAGCAGCTTTTTAGACAGGGCCGGGGAGCTGTTTTTT.

The CDR3 loop reads CASSADGLSSYEQYF. The DNA for the CDR3 is TGTGCCAGCAGCGCAGACGGACTTAGCTCCTACGAGCAGTACTTC. The chain joins TRBV9 to TRBJ2-7, with D maybe TRBD2 (5 bases). The CDR3 consists of 15 residues. Trimming left V 3 bases short and J 0 bases short, with 13 bases between. Germline V gene sequence: CDR1 SGDLS, CDR2 YYNGEE.